This T cell receptor beta chain was obtained from a study of patients and donors after allogeneic stem cell transplantation. The germline V gene has CDR1 DFQATT and CDR2 SNEGSKA (reference sequence). The CDR3 covers 16 residues. V shed 1 base, J shed 2 bases, and the junction held 4 bases outside the gene matches. TCRdb fed the RT-PCR reads into MiXCR, producing one record per CDR3 protein. This sample yields about 150,000 distinct CDR3 sequences, of which about 24% are seen a single time; 25% to 30% belongs to the top ten. This receptor was taken from a human donor who was either an allogeneic HSCT recipient or a stem cell or donor lymphocyte infusion donor (not recorded which). It is not recorded whose cells these are; they may come from a transplant donor. The sequenced material came from blood, either unsorted or a sorted T cell fraction (not recorded which). This chain joins TRBV20-1 and TRBJ2-3; 12 nucleotides agree with TRBD2. The CDR3 loop is CSARAGTSGYTDTQYF. In DNA, the CDR3 is TGCAGTGCTAGAGCGGGGACTAGCGGGTACACAGATACGCAGTATTTT.